This T cell receptor (beta chain) was captured by sequencing in a study of cytomegalovirus exposure and HLA in healthy donors. Whole-study context: Genotyping showed 70% to 90% of roughly 390 donors falling in the Caucasian-associated ancestry cluster. The study, taken as a whole, reports: As a later analysis showed, a missense DCLRE1C variant was linked to trimming of TCR beta V- and J-genes. As was reported, the HLA-A and HLA-B alleles of most subjects were accurately predicted from TCR beta sequences. For most TCR beta V segments, an earlier analysis put the productive rate at about 87% or about 30% of the time.

This clone has more than one count but fewer than ten. Its antigen is as yet unknown. PCR used 60 Vbeta primers and 13 Jbeta primers. The method was immunoSEQ multiplex PCR; TCRdb's version includes in-frame clones alone and lacks a portion of them. Of about 150,000 clones in the sample, 74% are singletons; the top ten hold around 4%. The germline V gene encodes CDR1 MDHEN and CDR2 SYDVKM. V lost 8 bases to trimming and J lost 4 bases; unmatched junction nucleotides: 10. The CDR3 loop spans 14 amino acids. The V and J genes are TRBV28 and TRBJ1-2, with 7 bases fitting TRBD1. Sequencing input: PBMCs. The receptor was derived from a man between 18 and 29 years old in good health and CMV-seropositive. The CDR3 reads CASLSSGGLYGYTF. CDR3 DNA: TGTGCCAGCTTATCCTCAGGGGGTCTCTATGGCTACACCTTC.